This T cell receptor beta chain emerged from a study of T cells in Graves' hyperthyroidism and ophthalmopathy. Across the study: The authors collected peripheral blood at initial diagnosis, before any treatment. Study-wide findings and caveats: Stable hyperthyroidism was separated from ophthalmopathy by a model based on 13 V-J features.

Details on this clonotype: Its antigen is unidentified.

The CDR3 covers 13 residues. Trimming stripped 6 bases from V and 5 bases from J, with 14 bases between. From germline, CDR1 is MDHEN and CDR2 SYDVKM. The source material, RNA transcripts, was used to amplify TCR beta CDR3 regions. Using the HTBI primer set, a first-round RT-PCR was run on the TCR CDR3. TCRdb itself ran the multiplex PCR reads through MiXCR, one entry per CDR3 protein. The table lists some 510,000 distinct CDR3 sequences, roughly 20% of them singletons. This sequence was found in a man aged 18 to 29 with Graves' hyperthyroidism. This chain links TRBV28 with TRBJ2-7, with a tentative D call TRBD1 (6 bases). Source material: blood. Here the CDR3 DNA reads TGTGCCAGCAGAGAAGAGGACAGCGACGAGCAGTACTTC. Its translation: CASREEDSDEQYF.